The 31 T cell receptor beta chains reported below all come from one sample, sequenced in a study of T cell changes during pregnancy in multiple sclerosis. Some clones are missing from TCRdb's copy, which holds only in-frame ones; the method was immunoSEQ multiplex PCR. Here the sample spans over 45,000 clones, roughly 94% being singletons. Sequencing used CD4+ T cells from peripheral blood mononuclear cells, obtained in the second trimester of pregnancy. The receptors come from a female donor with multiple sclerosis, enrolled in a pregnancy study.

The chain recombines TRBV2 with TRBJ1-1, with a possible D match to TRBD1 (5 bases). Trimming removed 10 bases from V and 6 bases from J, with 18 bases in between. Germline-derived CDR1 and CDR2 are SNHLY and FYNNEI. The CDR3 has 13 amino acids. CDR3: CATLPRGRAEAFF. As DNA, the CDR3 is TGTGCCACCCTTCCACGAGGCAGGGCTGAAGCTTTCTTT.

This chain connects TRBV5-1 to TRBJ2-7; 8 positions match TRBD1. The CDR3 loop spans 15 amino acids. From germline, CDR1 is SGHRS and CDR2 YFSETQ. The V gene end was trimmed by 3 bases and the J gene end by 3 bases; junction bases not matched to a gene: 8. The CDR3 sequence: CASSSRTGRGYEQYF. The CDR3 nucleotides are TGCGCCAGCAGCTCACGGACAGGGCGGGGCTACGAGCAGTACTTC.

This clone was found a few times. V gene TRBV7-8 combines with J gene TRBJ1-1; 7 bases agree with TRBD1. Germline CDR1 and CDR2: SGHVS and FQNEAQ. After removal of 5 bases from V and 11 bases from J, the junction contained 5 bases not matched to a gene. The CDR3 is 11 amino acids. CDR3: CASSPGGDAFF. The CDR3 bases are TGTGCCAGCAGCCCAGGGGGTGACGCTTTCTTT.

The chain recombines TRBV2 with TRBJ1-2, with D maybe TRBD1 (6 bases). V lost 2 bases and J lost 7, with 23 bases in between. There are 17 residues in the CDR3. CDR1 is SNHLY and CDR2 is FYNNEI in the germline V gene. The CDR3: CASSESSRAGEGSGYTF. Here the CDR3 DNA reads TGTGCCAGCAGTGAATCTTCCCGGGCAGGGGAAGGCTCTGGCTACACCTTC.

This clone appeared a few times. The CDR3 coding sequence is TGTGCCAGTAGTGCCAACATGAACACTGAAGCTTTCTTT. Protein: CASSANMNTEAFF. The chain is built from TRBV19 and TRBJ1-1; no definite D call. The CDR3 is 13 amino acids. CDR1 is LNHDA, CDR2 SQIVND, per germline (reference sequence). Trimming removed 5 bases from V and 0 bases from J, with 7 bases in between.

The V and J genes are TRBV2 and TRBJ2-7, with TRBD1 identical over 8 bases. The trim removed 6 bases at V and 5 bases at J, leaving 9 bases unmatched. Germline V gene data show CDR1 as SNHLY and CDR2 as FYNNEI. The CDR3 spans 14 residues. The CDR3 here is CASRDRVLLNEQYF. CDR3 in DNA: TGTGCCAGCAGGGACAGGGTTCTTTTGAACGAGCAGTACTTC.

This chain uses TRBV6-4 with TRBJ2-1; no clear D gene. V dropped 0 bases and J dropped 8 bases, with 8 bases sitting between them. Germline assignment: CDR1 MRHNA and CDR2 SNTAGT. The CDR3 totals 13 residues. The CDR3 sequence: CASSDSPEDEQFF. Written as DNA, the CDR3 is TGTGCCAGCAGTGACTCGCCAGAGGATGAGCAGTTCTTC.

J is TRBJ1-2 and V is TRBV5-4; D remains unclear. Trimming removed 2 bases at V and 5 bases at J, with 10 bases between. Per the germline V gene, CDR1 is SGHNT and CDR2 is YYREEE (reference sequence). The CDR3 has 13 residues. CDR3 DNA: TGTGCCAGCAGCTTTGACGGGTTGTATGGCTACACCTTC. Translating gives CASSFDGLYGYTF.

This clone was counted once. The J gene is TRBJ2-1, the V gene TRBV7-3; weak D call: TRBD2 (6 bases). This CDR3 region has 15 residues. Germline CDR1 is SGHTA and CDR2 is FQGTGA. The V end lost 0 bases, the J end lost 8 bases, and 14 bases lay between the germline ends. CDR3 loop: CASSLTGGEGDEQFF. The CDR3 region has the DNA TGTGCCAGCAGCTTAACCGGGGGTGAGGGAGATGAGCAGTTCTTC.

This sequence joins TRBV6-1 and TRBJ1-1, with TRBD1 matching 7 bases. The CDR3 is made up of 11 amino acids. In germline, CDR1 is MNHNS, CDR2 SASEGT. J gave up 6 bases and V 7 bases, and 2 bases lay outside the gene matches. Here the CDR3 reads CASKRGPEAFF. In nucleotides, the CDR3 is TGTGCCAGCAAAAGGGGGCCTGAAGCTTTCTTT.

This chain joins TRBV5-5 and TRBJ1-2, with TRBD1 identical over 7 bases. CDR1 and CDR2 (germline): SGHKS, YYEKEE (reference sequence). This CDR3 has 14 residues. V lost 4 bases to trimming and J lost 7 bases; unmatched junction nucleotides: 10. CDR3 residues: CASSGGQPGGGYTF. CDR3 coding DNA: TGTGCCAGCAGCGGGGGACAGCCTGGTGGTGGCTACACCTTC.

The rearrangement links TRBV7-7 to TRBJ1-1, with D hard to call. Trimming left V 5 bases short and J 2 bases short, with 9 bases between. The CDR3 is 13 amino acids. The germline gives CDR1 SSHAT, CDR2 FNYEAQ (reference sequence). In DNA, the CDR3 is TGTGCCAGCAGCCCCCTACTCAACACTGAAGCTTTCTTT. This encodes CASSPLLNTEAFF.

V gene TRBV6-1 combines with J gene TRBJ1-5, with TRBD1 matching 7 bases. Trimming took 5 bases from V and 6 from J; bases not matched to a gene: 10. Germline CDR1 is MNHNS and CDR2 is SASEGT. The CDR3 covers 15 residues. CDR3 residues: CASSLIYRGSQPQHF. The CDR3 nucleotides read TGTGCCAGCAGTCTAATTTACAGGGGAAGTCAGCCCCAGCATTTT.

The J gene is TRBJ2-2, the V gene TRBV19; 12 nucleotides agree with TRBD1. Germline CDR1 and CDR2: LNHDA and SQIVND (reference sequence). The V and J ends lost 6 bases and 5 bases, in that order; junction bases with no gene match: 10. The CDR3 loop spans 17 amino acids. DNA for the CDR3: TGTGCCAGTAGAAAGGGACAGGGGGCTAGAAGGACCGGGGAGCTGTTTTTT. Protein sequence: CASRKGQGARRTGELFF.

The rearrangement joins TRBV28 to TRBJ2-3, with D tentatively TRBD1 (5 bases). The CDR3 spans 14 residues. The V gene lost 8 bases and the J gene lost 0 bases, with 12 bases spanning the gap. Germline V CDR1 and CDR2: MDHEN, SYDVKM. The CDR3 DNA reads TGTGCCAGCCAAAGGGGTGCTAGCACAGATACGCAGTATTTT. Translating gives CASQRGASTDTQYF.

The V gene is TRBV7-9, the J gene TRBJ1-1; a possible D gene is TRBD1 (6 bases). The V gene lost 5 bases and the J gene lost 1 base, with 14 bases spanning the gap. The CDR3 sequence is 15 residues long. Germline CDR1 reads SEHNR; CDR2 reads FQNEAQ (reference sequence). The CDR3 nucleotides read TGTGCCAGCAGCCCCAGCGGGGGCACGAACACTGAAGCTTTCTTT. Protein: CASSPSGGTNTEAFF.

The chain has TRBV5-6 and TRBJ2-7; tentative D call: TRBD2 (7 bases). This CDR3 is 15 amino acids long. V lost 0 bases, J lost 7 bases, and 17 bases lay in between. The germline gives CDR1 SGHDT, CDR2 YYEEEE. The CDR3: CASSLGGGPLREQYF. DNA for the CDR3: TGTGCCAGCAGCTTGGGGGGGGGCCCTCTTCGGGAGCAGTACTTC.

The V call is TRBV7-2, the J call TRBJ2-1; 11 bases map to TRBD1. CDR1 SGHTA and CDR2 FQGNSA come from the germline V gene. Trimming took 5 bases from V and 8 from J; bases not matched to a gene: 8. The CDR3 totals 15 residues. Here the CDR3 reads CASSPGQGASDEQFF. CDR3 coding DNA: TGTGCCAGCAGCCCCGGACAGGGGGCTTCCGATGAGCAGTTCTTC.

The chain recombines TRBV5-1 with TRBJ2-5; a weak D match, TRBD1 (6 bases). Germline CDR1 is SGHRS and CDR2 is YFSETQ. The V end was cut by 4 bases, the J end by 9 bases, with 13 bases between. The CDR3 is 12 amino acids. This chain's CDR3 is CASSLDSLPQYF. CDR3 in DNA: TGCGCCAGCAGCCTGGACAGTCTCCCCCAGTACTTC.

V gene TRBV7-6 combines with J gene TRBJ2-7; 7 nucleotides match TRBD1. The ends lost 4 bases at V and 3 bases at J; junction bases unmatched: 3. This CDR3 region has 13 residues. Germline V lookup: CDR1 SGHVS, CDR2 FNYEAQ. CDR3 nucleotides: TGTGCCAGCAGCTGGGACAGAGGCTACGAGCAGTACTTC. Encoded protein: CASSWDRGYEQYF.

The chain links TRBV10-3 to TRBJ1-3, with no clear D. The germline CDR1 and CDR2 sequences are ENHRY and SYGVKD. This CDR3 comprises 14 residues. V lost 10 bases and J lost 4, with 17 bases in between. Here the CDR3 DNA reads TGTGCCACCACCGGGGTCAACCTCGGAAACACCATATATTTT. Its protein product is CATTGVNLGNTIYF.

This chain joins TRBV9 and TRBJ2-2; D is unresolved. Trimming pared 0 bases from V and 4 bases from J, leaving 10 bases between. Looked up from germline, CDR1 is SGDLS and CDR2 is YYNGEE. The CDR3 runs to 15 residues. The CDR3 nucleotides read TGTGCCAGCAGCGTAGGGGCCCCTGGCACCGGGGAGCTGTTTTTT. Encoded protein: CASSVGAPGTGELFF. Full variable domain (rest looked up from reference TRBV9 and TRBJ2-2): DSGVTQTPKHLITATGQRVTLRCSPRSGDLSVYWYQQSLDQGLQFLIQYYNGEERAKGNILERFSAQQFPDLHSELNLSSLELGDSALYFCASSVGAPGTGELFFGEGSRLTVL.

This chain uses TRBV7-6 with TRBJ2-5, with 10 bases fitting TRBD1. The CDR3 consists of 18 residues. V shed 1 base and J 0 bases; nucleotides not matched to a gene: 8. CDR1 and CDR2 from the germline V gene are SGHVS and FNYEAQ. The CDR3: CASSLGPGQGTYQETQYF. The DNA for the CDR3 is TGTGCCAGCAGCTTAGGACCGGGACAGGGGACGTACCAAGAGACCCAGTACTTC.

This clone was observed a single time. The chain uses TRBV15 and TRBJ2-3, with 14 bases that match TRBD2. The trim removed 2 bases at V and 6 bases at J, leaving 10 bases unmatched. Germline V gene data show CDR1 as LNHNV and CDR2 as YYDKDF (reference sequence). The CDR3 has 18 residues. CDR3 sequence reads: CATSRTAGLAGGGDTQYF. The CDR3 DNA sequence: TGTGCCACCAGCAGAACTGCTGGACTAGCGGGAGGTGGGGATACGCAGTATTTT.

The chain combines TRBV18 with TRBJ2-5; D is possibly TRBD2 (5 bases). Trimming took off 6 bases at V and 5 bases at J, with 13 bases between the two ends. CDR1 and CDR2 from the germline V gene are KGHSH and LQKENI. This CDR3 comprises 13 residues. The CDR3: CASSPGVIETQYF. CDR3 DNA sequence: TGTGCCAGCTCCCCCGGGGTAATCGAGACCCAGTACTTC.

The chain combines TRBV7-2 with TRBJ1-2; D not resolved. The CDR3 has 12 residues. The ends were cut back, 0 bases at V and 6 bases at J, with 5 bases in the middle. Germline CDR1 and CDR2: SGHTA and FQGNSA. The CDR3 DNA follows: TGTGCCAGCAGCTTAGCTGCGAATGGCTACACCTTC. Amino acid sequence: CASSLAANGYTF.

This chain links TRBV6-1 with TRBJ2-1, with 9 bases fitting TRBD2. Germline trimming cut 4 bases from V and 0 bases from J; bases unmatched to any gene: 16. CDR1 and CDR2 (germline): MNHNS, SASEGT. The CDR3 is made up of 20 amino acids. CDR3 nucleotide sequence: TGTGCCAGCAGTGGAAAGCAACTAGCGGGCGGTATTAGCTCCTACAATGAGCAGTTCTTC. This translates into CASSGKQLAGGISSYNEQFF.

This chain links TRBV28 with TRBJ1-5; the match to TRBD1 covers 7 bases. The CDR3 has 12 residues. Looked up from germline, CDR1 is MDHEN and CDR2 is SYDVKM. The ends lost 9 bases at V and 4 bases at J; junction bases unmatched: 3. Written as DNA, the CDR3 is TGTGCCAGTCAGGGGGAAAATCAGCCCCAGCATTTT. Translating it yields CASQGENQPQHF.

The chain combines TRBV6-1 with TRBJ2-7, with 9 bases matching TRBD1. CDR3 length: 14 amino acids. Germline trimming cut 4 bases from V and 2 bases from J; bases unmatched to any gene: 3. Germline V gene sequence: CDR1 MNHNS, CDR2 SASEGT. The CDR3 coding sequence is TGTGCCAGCAGTGTCAGGGACAGGGCCTACGAGCAGTACTTC. Encoded protein: CASSVRDRAYEQYF.

The chain combines TRBV5-1 with TRBJ1-1; TRBD1 matches at 9 bases. The CDR3 spans 14 residues. J lost 4 bases, V lost 6 bases, and 7 bases had no gene match. Germline loops: CDR1 SGHRS, CDR2 YFSETQ. The CDR3 loop is CASKTGTGITEAFF. For the CDR3, the DNA is TGCGCCAGCAAGACCGGGACAGGGATCACTGAAGCTTTCTTT.

The chain recombines TRBV10-3 with TRBJ2-1, with TRBD2 matching over 8 bases. The CDR3 is made up of 15 amino acids. V lost 6 bases and J lost 6; bases outside the gene matches: 10. Germline CDR1 and CDR2: ENHRY and SYGVKD. The CDR3: CAIRDLAGGLNEQFF. CDR3 in DNA: TGTGCCATCAGAGATCTAGCGGGCGGGCTCAATGAGCAGTTCTTC.